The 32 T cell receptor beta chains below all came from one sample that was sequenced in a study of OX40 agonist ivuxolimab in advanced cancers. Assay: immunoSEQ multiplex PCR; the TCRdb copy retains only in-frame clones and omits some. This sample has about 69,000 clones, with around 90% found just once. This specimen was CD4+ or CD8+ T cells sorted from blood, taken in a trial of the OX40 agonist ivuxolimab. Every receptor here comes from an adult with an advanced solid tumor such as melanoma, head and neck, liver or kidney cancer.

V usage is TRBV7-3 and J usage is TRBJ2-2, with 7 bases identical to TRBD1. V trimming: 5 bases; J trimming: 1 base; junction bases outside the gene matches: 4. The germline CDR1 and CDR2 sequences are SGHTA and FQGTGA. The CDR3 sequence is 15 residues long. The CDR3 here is CASSQGGLNTGELFF. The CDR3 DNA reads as TGTGCCAGCAGCCAAGGGGGCTTGAACACCGGGGAGCTGTTTTTT.

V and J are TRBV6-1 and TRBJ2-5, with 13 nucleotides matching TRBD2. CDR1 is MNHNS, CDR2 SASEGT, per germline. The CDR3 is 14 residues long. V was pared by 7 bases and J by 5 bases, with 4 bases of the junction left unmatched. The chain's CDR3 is CASMGLAGWETQYF. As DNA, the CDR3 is TGTGCCAGCATGGGACTAGCGGGATGGGAGACCCAGTACTTC.

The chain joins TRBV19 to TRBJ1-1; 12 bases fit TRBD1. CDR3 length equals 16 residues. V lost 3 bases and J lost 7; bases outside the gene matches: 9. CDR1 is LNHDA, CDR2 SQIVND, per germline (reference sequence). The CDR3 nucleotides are TGTGCCAGTAGTATGGGACAGGGGGCAGCGAATTTTGAAGCTTTCTTT. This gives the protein CASSMGQGAANFEAFF. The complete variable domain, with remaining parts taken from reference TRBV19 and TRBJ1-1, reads DGGITQSPKYLFRKEGQNVTLSCEQNLNHDAMYWYRQDPGQGLRLIYYSQIVNDFQKGDIAEGYSVSREKKESFPLTVTSAQKNPTAFYLCASSMGQGAANFEAFFGQGTRLTVV.

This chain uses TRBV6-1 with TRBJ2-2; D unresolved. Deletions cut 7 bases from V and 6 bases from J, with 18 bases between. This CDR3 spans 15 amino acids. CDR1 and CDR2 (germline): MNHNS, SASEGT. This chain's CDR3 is CASINQVLRAGELFF. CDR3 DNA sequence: TGTGCCAGCATTAACCAGGTTTTGAGAGCCGGGGAGCTGTTTTTT.

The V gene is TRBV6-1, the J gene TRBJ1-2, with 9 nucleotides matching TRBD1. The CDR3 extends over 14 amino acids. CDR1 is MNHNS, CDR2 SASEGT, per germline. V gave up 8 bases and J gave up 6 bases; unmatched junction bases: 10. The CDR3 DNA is TGTGCCAGCGGACGACAGGGGGTAAAAAATGGCTACACCTTC. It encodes CASGRQGVKNGYTF.

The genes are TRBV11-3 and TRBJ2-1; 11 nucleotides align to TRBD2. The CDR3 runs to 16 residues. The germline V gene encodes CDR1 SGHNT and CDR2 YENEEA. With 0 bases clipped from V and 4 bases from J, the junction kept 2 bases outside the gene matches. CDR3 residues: CASSLEGLAVYNEQFF. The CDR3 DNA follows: TGTGCCAGCAGCTTAGAGGGACTAGCGGTTTACAATGAGCAGTTCTTC. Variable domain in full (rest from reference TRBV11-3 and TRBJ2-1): EAGVVQSPRYKIIEKKQPVAFWCNPISGHNTLYWYLQNLGQGPELLIRYENEEAVDDSQLPKDRFSAERLKGVDSTLKIQPAELGDSAVYLCASSLEGLAVYNEQFFGPGTRLTVL.

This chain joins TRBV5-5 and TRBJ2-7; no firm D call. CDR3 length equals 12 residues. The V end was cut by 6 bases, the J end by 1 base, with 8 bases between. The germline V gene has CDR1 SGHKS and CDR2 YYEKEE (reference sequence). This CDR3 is CASTLDSYEQYF. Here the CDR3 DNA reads TGTGCCAGCACCCTGGATTCCTACGAGCAGTACTTC.

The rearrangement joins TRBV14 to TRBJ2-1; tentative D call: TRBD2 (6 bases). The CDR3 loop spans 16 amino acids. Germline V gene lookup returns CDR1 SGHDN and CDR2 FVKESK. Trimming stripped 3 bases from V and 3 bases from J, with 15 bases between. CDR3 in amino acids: CASSHILAYRYNEQFF. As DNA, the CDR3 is TGTGCCAGCAGCCACATTCTAGCGTACCGCTACAATGAGCAGTTCTTC. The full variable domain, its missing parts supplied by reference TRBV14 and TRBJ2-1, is EAGVTQFPSHSVIEKGQTVTLRCDPISGHDNLYWYRRVMGKEIKFLLHFVKESKQDESGMPNNRFLAERTGGTYSTLKVQPAELEDSGVYFCASSHILAYRYNEQFFGPGTRLTVL.

CDR3 amino acids: CASSLRRLAGDEQYF. As DNA, the CDR3 is TGTGCCAGCAGCTTGAGGCGACTAGCGGGAGACGAGCAGTACTTC. This chain connects TRBV5-6 to TRBJ2-7, with 12 bases aligning to TRBD2. Germline CDR1 reads SGHDT; CDR2 reads YYEEEE. The V and J ends lost 1 base and 5 bases, in that order; junction bases with no gene match: 4. The length of the CDR3 is 15 residues. Looking up the rest from reference TRBV5-6 and TRBJ2-7 gives the full variable domain: DAGVTQSPTHLIKTRGQQVTLRCSPKSGHDTVSWYQQALGQGPQFIFQYYEEEERQRGNFPDRFSGHQFPNYSSELNVNALLLGDSALYLCASSLRRLAGDEQYFGPGTRLTVT.

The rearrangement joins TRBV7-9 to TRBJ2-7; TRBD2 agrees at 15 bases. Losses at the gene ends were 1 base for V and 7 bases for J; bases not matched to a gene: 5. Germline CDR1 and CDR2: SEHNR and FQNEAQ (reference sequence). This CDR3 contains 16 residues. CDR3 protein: CASSLGGLAGGREQYF. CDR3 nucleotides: TGTGCCAGCAGCTTAGGGGGACTAGCGGGAGGAAGGGAGCAGTACTTC.

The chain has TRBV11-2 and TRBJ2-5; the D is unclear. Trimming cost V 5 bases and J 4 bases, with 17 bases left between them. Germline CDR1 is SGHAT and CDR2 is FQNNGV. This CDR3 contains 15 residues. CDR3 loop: CASSLSSAQPETQYF. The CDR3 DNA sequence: TGTGCCAGCAGCCTATCTTCGGCCCAGCCAGAGACCCAGTACTTC.

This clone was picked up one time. CDR3 sequence (DNA): TGTGCCAGCAGCTTAGATAGGAACGAAGAGACCCAGTACTTC. Amino acid sequence: CASSLDRNEETQYF. The chain uses TRBV7-9 and TRBJ2-5; D ambiguous. The CDR3 contains 14 residues. CDR1 is SEHNR and CDR2 is FQNEAQ in the germline V gene (reference sequence). The germline V and J ends were trimmed by 1 base and 3 bases, with 9 bases remaining between them.

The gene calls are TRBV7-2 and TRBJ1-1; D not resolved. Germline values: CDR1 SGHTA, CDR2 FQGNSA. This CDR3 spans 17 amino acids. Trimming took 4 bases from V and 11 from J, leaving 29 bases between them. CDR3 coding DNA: TGTGCCAGCAGCTCACCAACCTCGGTGACCCGGATTCCACGGGCTTTCTTT. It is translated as CASSSPTSVTRIPRAFF.

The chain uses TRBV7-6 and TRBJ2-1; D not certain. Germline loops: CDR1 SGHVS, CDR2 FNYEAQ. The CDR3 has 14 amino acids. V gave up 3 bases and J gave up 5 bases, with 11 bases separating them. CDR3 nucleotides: TGTGCCAGCAGCTTCCTAGGTAGGGACAATGAGCAGTTCTTC. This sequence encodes CASSFLGRDNEQFF.

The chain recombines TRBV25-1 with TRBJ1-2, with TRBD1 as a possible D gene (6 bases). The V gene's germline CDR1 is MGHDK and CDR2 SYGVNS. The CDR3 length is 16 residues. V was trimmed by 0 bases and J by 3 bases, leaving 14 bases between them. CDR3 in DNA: TGTGCCAGCAGTGAATATAGAGGGGGGGATCACTATGGCTACACCTTC. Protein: CASSEYRGGDHYGYTF.

The CDR3 loop reads CASSFSGAVETQYF. In DNA form, the CDR3 reads TGTGCCAGCAGCTTTTCAGGGGCGGTGGAGACCCAGTACTTC. The chain combines TRBV5-4 with TRBJ2-5; weak D call: TRBD1 (6 bases). CDR1 and CDR2 (germline): SGHNT, YYREEE (reference sequence). The V end was cut by 2 bases, the J end by 5 bases, with 13 bases between. This CDR3 region has 14 residues.

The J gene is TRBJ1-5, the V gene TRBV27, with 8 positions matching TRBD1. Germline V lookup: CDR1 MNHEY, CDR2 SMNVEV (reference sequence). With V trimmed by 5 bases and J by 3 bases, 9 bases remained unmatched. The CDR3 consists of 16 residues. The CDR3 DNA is TGTGCCAGCAGTCCTATTGGACAGGGTGACAATCAGCCCCAGCATTTT. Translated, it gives CASSPIGQGDNQPQHF.

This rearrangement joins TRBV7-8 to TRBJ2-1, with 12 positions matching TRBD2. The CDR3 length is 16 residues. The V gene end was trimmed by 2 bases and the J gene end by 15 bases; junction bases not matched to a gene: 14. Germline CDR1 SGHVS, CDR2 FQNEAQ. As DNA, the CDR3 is TGTGCCAGCAGCTTATCGCGTGAGCTAGCGGGAGGGCCAGGGTTCTTC. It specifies CASSLSRELAGGPGFF.

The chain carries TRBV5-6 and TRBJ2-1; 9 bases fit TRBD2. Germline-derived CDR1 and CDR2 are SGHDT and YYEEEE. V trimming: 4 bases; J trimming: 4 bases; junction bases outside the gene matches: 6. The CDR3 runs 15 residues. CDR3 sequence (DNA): TGTGCCAGCAGCCGAACTAGCGGGCCTTACAATGAGCAGTTCTTC. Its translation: CASSRTSGPYNEQFF.

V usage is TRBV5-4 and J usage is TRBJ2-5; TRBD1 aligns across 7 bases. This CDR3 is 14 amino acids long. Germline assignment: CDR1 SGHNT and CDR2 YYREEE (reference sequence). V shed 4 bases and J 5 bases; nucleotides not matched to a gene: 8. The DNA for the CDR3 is TGTGCCAGCAGCAAGACAGGGCCCGGGGAGACCCAGTACTTC. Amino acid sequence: CASSKTGPGETQYF.

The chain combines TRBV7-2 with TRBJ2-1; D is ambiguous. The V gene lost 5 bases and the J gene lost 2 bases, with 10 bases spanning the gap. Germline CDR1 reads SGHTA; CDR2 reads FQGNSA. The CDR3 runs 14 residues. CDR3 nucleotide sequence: TGTGCCAGCAGCCTCTTTCCAGCCTACAATGAGCAGTTCTTC. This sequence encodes CASSLFPAYNEQFF. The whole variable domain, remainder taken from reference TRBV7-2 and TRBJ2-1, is GAGVSQSPSNKVTEKGKDVELRCDPISGHTALYWYRQSLGQGLEFLIYFQGNSAPDKSGLPSDRFSAERTGGSVSTLTIQRTQQEDSAVYLCASSLFPAYNEQFFGPGTRLTVL.

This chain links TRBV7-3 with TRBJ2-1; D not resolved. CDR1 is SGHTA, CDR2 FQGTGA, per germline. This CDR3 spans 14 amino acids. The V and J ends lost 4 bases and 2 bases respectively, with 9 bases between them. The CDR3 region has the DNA TGTGCCAGCAGCTCTCAAAGTCCCTACAATGAGCAGTTCTTC. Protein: CASSSQSPYNEQFF.

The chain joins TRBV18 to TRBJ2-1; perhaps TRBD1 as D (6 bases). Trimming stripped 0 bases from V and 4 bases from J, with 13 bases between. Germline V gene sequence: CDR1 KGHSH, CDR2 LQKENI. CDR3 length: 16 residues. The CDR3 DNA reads TGTGCCAGCTCACCACCCCAGGGGTGGACGTACAATGAGCAGTTCTTC. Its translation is CASSPPQGWTYNEQFF.

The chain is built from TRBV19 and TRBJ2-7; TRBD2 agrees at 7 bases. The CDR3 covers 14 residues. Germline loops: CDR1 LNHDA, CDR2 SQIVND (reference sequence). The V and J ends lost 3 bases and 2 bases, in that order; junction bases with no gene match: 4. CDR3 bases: TGTGCCAGTAGTATGGGTGGACTAGCCTACGAGCAGTACTTC. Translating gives CASSMGGLAYEQYF.

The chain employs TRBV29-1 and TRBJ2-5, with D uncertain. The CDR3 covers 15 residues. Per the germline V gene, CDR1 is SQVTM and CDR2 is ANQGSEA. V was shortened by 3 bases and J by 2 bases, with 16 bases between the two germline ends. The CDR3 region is CSVDRGSLGQETQYF. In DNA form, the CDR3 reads TGCAGCGTTGATAGAGGCAGCCTAGGGCAAGAGACCCAGTACTTC.

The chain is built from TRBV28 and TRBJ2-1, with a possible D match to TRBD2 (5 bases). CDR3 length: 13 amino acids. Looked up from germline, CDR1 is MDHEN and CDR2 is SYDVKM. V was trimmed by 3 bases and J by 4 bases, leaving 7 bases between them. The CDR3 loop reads CASSFREYNEQFF. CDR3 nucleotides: TGTGCCAGCAGTTTCCGGGAATACAATGAGCAGTTCTTC.

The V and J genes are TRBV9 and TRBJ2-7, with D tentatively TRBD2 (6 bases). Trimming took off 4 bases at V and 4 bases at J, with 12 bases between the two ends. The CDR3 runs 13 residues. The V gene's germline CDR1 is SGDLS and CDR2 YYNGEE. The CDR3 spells CASSPVGGYEQYF. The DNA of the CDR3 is TGTGCCAGCAGCCCCGTCGGGGGATACGAGCAGTACTTC.

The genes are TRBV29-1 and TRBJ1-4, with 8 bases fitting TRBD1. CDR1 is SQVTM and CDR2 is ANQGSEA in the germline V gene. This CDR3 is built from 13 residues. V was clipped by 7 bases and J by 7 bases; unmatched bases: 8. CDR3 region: CSAVQGGSEKLFF. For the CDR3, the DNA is TGCAGCGCTGTACAGGGGGGCTCTGAAAAACTGTTTTTT.

The CDR3 sequence: CASRGAGSSYNEQFF. The CDR3 bases are TGTGCCAGCAGGGGGGCGGGAAGCTCCTACAATGAGCAGTTCTTC. The rearrangement links TRBV27 to TRBJ2-1; the D call may be TRBD1 or TRBD2 (6 bases each). Trimming cost V 6 bases and J 0 bases, with 12 bases left between them. CDR3 length: 15 residues. In germline, CDR1 is MNHEY, CDR2 SMNVEV (reference sequence).

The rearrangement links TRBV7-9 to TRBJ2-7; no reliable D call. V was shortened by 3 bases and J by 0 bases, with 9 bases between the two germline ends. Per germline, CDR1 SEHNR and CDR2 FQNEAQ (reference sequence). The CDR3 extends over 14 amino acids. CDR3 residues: CASSFSTTSYEQYF. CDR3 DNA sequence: TGTGCCAGCAGCTTCTCCACGACCTCCTACGAGCAGTACTTC.

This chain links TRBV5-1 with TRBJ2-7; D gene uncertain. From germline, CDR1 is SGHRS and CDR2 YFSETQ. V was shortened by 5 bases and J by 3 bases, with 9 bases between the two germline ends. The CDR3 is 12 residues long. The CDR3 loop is CASRIGHYEQYF. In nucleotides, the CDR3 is TGCGCCAGCAGGATAGGGCACTACGAGCAGTACTTC.

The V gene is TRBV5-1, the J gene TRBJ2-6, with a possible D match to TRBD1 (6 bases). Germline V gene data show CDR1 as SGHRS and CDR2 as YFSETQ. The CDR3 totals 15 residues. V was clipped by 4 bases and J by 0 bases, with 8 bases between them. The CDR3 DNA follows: TGCGCCAGCAGCCTAGGGGGCTCTGGGGCCAACGTCCTGACTTTC. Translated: CASSLGGSGANVLTF.